This T cell receptor (beta chain) stems from a study of blood T cell repertoires in COVID-19. Produced via immunoSEQ multiplex PCR; TCRdb's table is partial and in-frame only. The sample holds about 210,000 clones; 84% are singletons and the top ten take approximately 10%. J lost 0 bases, V lost 4 bases, and 3 bases had no gene match. Germline-derived CDR1 and CDR2 are SEHNR and FQNEAQ (reference sequence). The length of the CDR3 is 15 residues. The receptor comes from a man aged 50 or older with active or convalescent COVID-19. Input material: peripheral blood. The chain employs TRBV7-9 and TRBJ2-1; 7 bases align to TRBD1. The CDR3 here is CASSSQGSSYNEQFF. In DNA form, the CDR3 reads TGTGCCAGCAGCTCACAGGGGAGCTCCTACAATGAGCAGTTCTTC.